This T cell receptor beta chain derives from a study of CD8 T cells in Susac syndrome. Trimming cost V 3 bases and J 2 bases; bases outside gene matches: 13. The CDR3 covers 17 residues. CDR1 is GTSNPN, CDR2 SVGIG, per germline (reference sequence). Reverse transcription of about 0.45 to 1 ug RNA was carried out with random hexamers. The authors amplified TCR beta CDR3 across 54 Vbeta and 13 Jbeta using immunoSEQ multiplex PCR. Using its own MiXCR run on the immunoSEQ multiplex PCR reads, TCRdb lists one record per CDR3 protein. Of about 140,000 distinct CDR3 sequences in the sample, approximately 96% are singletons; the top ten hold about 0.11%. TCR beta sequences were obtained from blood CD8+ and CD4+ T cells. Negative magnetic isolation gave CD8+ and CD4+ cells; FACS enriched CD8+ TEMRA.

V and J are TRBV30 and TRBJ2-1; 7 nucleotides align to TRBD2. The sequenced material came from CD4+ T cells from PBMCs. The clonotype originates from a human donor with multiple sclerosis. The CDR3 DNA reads TGTGCCTGGAGCCCGTGGGGGAGGGGTGGGCCCTACAATGAGCAGTTCTTC. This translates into CAWSPWGRGGPYNEQFF.